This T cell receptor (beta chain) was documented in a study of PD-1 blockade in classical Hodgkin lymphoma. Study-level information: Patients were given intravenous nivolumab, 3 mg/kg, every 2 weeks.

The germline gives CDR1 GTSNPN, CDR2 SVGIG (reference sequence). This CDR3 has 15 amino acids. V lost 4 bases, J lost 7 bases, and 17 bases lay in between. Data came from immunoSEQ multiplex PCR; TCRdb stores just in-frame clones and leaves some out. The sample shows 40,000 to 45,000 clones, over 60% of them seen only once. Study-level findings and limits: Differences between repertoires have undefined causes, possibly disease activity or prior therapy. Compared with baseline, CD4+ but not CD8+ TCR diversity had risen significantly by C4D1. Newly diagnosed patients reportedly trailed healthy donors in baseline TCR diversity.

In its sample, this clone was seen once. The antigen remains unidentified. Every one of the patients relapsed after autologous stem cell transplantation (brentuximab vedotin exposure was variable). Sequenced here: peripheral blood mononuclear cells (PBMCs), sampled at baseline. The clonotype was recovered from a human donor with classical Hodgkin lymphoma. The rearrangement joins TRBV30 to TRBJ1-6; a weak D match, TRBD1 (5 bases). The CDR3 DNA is TGTGCCTGGAAAATAGGGGAAGGATTGAATTCACCCCTCCACTTT. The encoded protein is CAWKIGEGLNSPLHF.